This T cell receptor (beta chain) was retrieved from a study of blood T cell repertoires in COVID-19. Looking at the study overall: Samples representing acute and convalescent COVID-19 were sourced from the United States, Italy and Spain. T cells, B-cell-depleted T cells, or PBMCs provided the cDNA or gDNA that served as material.

Adults between roughly 18 and 89 years of age took part from about two dozen US areas. In the source study's methods: Amplifying reference gene primers gave estimates of nucleated cell counts. Data came from immunoSEQ multiplex PCR; TCRdb stores just in-frame clones and leaves some out. V, J and clone size were drawn from that table, and D and trimming were deduced from the DNA. This sample has roughly 300,000 clones, with about 85% found just once. Trimming took 7 bases from V and 4 from J, leaving 13 bases between them. The CDR3 is made up of 13 amino acids. Germline V lookup: CDR1 MDHEN, CDR2 SYDVKM. This clone has just a few counts.

The TCR comes from a young woman who had recovered from COVID-19. The chain joins TRBV28 to TRBJ1-1; a weak D match, TRBD1 (5 bases). Input material: PBMCs or T cells enriched from blood (not recorded which). CDR3: CASIHGGGTEAFF. CDR3 coding DNA: TGTGCCAGCATCCACGGGGGGGGCACTGAAGCTTTCTTT.